This entry features one T cell receptor beta chain sequence. The antigen remains unidentified. Random hexamers were used to reverse transcribe the RNA input (about 0.5 to 1 ug). TCRdb used MiXCR to reprocess the immunoSEQ multiplex PCR reads, holding one entry per CDR3 protein. Of approximately 210,000 distinct CDR3 sequences in the sample, roughly 93% were seen once. The sample is drawn from a study of CD8 T cells in Susac syndrome. From blood CD8+ and CD4+ T cells, TCR beta sequences were generated. The Susac syndrome patients fit the recently defined diagnostic criteria for definite or probable disease. Study-level results: No clonal expansion appeared among CD4+ T cells in Susac patients.

The CDR3 runs to 16 residues. The germline V gene has CDR1 DFQATT and CDR2 SNEGSKA (reference sequence). Trimming took 5 bases from V and 7 from J; bases not matched to a gene: 17. Source material: CD4+ T cells from PBMCs. The rearrangement joins TRBV20-1 to TRBJ1-5; 7 bases map to TRBD1. The source is a human donor with Susac syndrome. The CDR3 here is CSAFDRVRTLGQPQHF. The CDR3 bases are TGCAGTGCTTTCGACAGGGTAAGGACCCTAGGGCAGCCCCAGCATTTT.